The T cell receptor beta chain described here comes from a study of T cell changes during pregnancy in multiple sclerosis. Trimming shortened V by 6 bases and J by 1 base, and 12 bases separated the two germline ends. This CDR3 is built from 14 residues. Germline-derived CDR1 and CDR2 are MNHNS and SASEGT. Assay used: immunoSEQ multiplex PCR; TCRdb lists only in-frame clones, some missing. Of 120,000 or so clones in the sample, approximately 94% were seen once. The chain combines TRBV6-1 with TRBJ1-1, with a tentative D call TRBD1 (5 bases). The material was peripheral blood, obtained before pregnancy. The receptor was isolated from a female donor with multiple sclerosis, enrolled in a pregnancy study. The CDR3 reads CASRGGAWNTEAFF. The DNA of the CDR3 is TGTGCCAGCAGGGGGGGAGCGTGGAACACTGAAGCTTTCTTT.